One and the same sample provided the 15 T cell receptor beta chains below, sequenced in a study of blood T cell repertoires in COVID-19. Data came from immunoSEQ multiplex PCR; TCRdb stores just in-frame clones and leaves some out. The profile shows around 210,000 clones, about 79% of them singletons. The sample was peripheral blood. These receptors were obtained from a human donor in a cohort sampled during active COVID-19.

CDR3 sequence: CASSQGIGSNTEAFF. The DNA of the CDR3 is TGTGCCAGCAGCCAAGGAATCGGGAGCAACACTGAAGCTTTCTTT. This chain uses TRBV4-2 with TRBJ1-1, with no clear D. Trimming removed 1 base from V and 2 bases from J, with 11 bases in between. Germline lookup yields CDR1 LGHNA and CDR2 YNFKEQ. This CDR3 is built from 15 residues.

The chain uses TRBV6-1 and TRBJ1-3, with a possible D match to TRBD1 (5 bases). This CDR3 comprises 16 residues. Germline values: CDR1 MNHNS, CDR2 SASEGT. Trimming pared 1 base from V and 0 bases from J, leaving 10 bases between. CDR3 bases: TGTGCCAGCAGTGAAGTCTGGGGGGGCTCTGGAAACACCATATATTTT. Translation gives CASSEVWGGSGNTIYF.

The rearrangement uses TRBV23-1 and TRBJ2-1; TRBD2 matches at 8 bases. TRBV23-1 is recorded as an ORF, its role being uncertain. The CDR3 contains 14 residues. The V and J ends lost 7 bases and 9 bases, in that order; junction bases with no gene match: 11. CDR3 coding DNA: TGCGCCAGCAAGAGCAATAGCGGGAAGGCTGAGCAGTTCTTC. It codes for CASKSNSGKAEQFF.

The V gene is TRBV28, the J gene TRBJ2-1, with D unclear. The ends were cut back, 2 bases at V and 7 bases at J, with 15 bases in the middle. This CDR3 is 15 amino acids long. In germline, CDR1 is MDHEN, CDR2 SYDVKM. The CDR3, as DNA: TGTGCCAGCAGTTTACAAGGAGTCGGGTCAAATGAGCAGTTCTTC. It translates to CASSLQGVGSNEQFF.

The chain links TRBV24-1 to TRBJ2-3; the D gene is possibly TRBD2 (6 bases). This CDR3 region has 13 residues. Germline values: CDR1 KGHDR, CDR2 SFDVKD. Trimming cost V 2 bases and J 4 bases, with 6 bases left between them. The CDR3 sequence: CATSDWGADTQYF. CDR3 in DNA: TGTGCCACCAGTGATTGGGGGGCAGATACGCAGTATTTT.

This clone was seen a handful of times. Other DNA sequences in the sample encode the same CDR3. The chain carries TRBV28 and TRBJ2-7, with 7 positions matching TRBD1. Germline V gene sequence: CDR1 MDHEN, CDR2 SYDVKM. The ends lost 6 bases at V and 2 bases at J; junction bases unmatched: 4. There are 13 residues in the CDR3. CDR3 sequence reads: CASSDRVPYEQYF. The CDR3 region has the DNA TGTGCCAGCAGCGACAGGGTCCCCTACGAGCAGTACTTC.

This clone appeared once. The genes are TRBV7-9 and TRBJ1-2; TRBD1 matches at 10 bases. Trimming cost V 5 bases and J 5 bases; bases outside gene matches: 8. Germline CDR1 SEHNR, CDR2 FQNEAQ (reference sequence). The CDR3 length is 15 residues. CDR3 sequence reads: CASSPDRGQAYGYTF. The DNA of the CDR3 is TGTGCCAGCAGCCCCGACAGGGGGCAGGCGTATGGCTACACCTTC.

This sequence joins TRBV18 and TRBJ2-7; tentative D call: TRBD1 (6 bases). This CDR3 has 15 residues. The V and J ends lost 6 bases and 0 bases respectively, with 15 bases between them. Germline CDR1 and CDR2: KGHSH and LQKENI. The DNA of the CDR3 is TGTGCCAGCTCTCACAAAACAGGGCTCTCCTACGAGCAGTACTTC. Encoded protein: CASSHKTGLSYEQYF. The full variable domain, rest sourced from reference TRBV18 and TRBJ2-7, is NAGVMQNPRHLVRRRGQEARLRCSPMKGHSHVYWYRQLPEEGLKFMVYLQKENIIDESGMPKERFSAEFPKEGPSILRIQQVVRGDSAAYFCASSHKTGLSYEQYFGPGTRLTVT.

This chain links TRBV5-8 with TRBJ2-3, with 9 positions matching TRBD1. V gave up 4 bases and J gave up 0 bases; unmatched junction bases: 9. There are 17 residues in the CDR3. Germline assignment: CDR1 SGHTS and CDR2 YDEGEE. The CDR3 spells CASSRSQGATSTDTQYF. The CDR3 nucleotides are TGTGCCAGCAGCAGATCACAGGGGGCGACTAGCACAGATACGCAGTATTTT.

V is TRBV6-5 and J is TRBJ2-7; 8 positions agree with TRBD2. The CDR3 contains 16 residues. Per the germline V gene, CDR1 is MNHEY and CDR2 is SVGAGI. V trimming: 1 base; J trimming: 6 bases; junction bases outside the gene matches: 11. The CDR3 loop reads CASSYFGTSGQSEQYF. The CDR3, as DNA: TGTGCCAGCAGTTACTTTGGTACTAGCGGCCAATCCGAGCAGTACTTC.

In nucleotides, the CDR3 is TGTGCCGTAGATAGGACAGGGTTCAACAATGAGCAGTTCTTC. Translation: CAVDRTGFNNEQFF. This sequence joins TRBV7-9 and TRBJ2-1, with TRBD1 matching 8 bases. Germline V CDR1 and CDR2: SEHNR, FQNEAQ (reference sequence). Unmatched junction bases numbered 11, after V lost 11 bases and J lost 5 bases. The CDR3 is 14 residues long.

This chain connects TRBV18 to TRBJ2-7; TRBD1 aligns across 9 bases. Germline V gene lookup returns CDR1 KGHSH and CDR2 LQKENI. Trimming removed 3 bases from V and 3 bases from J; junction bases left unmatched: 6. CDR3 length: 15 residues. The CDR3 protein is CASSPGTGWNYEQYF. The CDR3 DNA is TGTGCCAGCTCACCGGGGACAGGGTGGAACTACGAGCAGTACTTC.

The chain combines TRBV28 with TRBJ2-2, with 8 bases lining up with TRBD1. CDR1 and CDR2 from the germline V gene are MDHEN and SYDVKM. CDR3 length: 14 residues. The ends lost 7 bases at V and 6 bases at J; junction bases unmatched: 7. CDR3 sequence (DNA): TGTGCCAGCACCGGCAGGGGGCAACCCGGGGAGCTGTTTTTT. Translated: CASTGRGQPGELFF.

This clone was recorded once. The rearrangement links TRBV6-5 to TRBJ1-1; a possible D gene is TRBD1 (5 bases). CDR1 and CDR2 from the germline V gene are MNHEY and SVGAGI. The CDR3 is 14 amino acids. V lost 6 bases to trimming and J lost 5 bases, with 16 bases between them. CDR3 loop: CASRPGRRVTEAFF. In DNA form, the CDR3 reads TGTGCCAGCAGGCCGGGACGGAGGGTAACTGAAGCTTTCTTT.

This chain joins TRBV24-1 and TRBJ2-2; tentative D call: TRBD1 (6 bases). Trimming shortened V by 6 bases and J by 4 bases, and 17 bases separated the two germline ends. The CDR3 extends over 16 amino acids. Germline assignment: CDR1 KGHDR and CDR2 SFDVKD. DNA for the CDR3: TGTGCCACCAGTCGGCGTTCACAGGGACCCACCGGGGAGCTGTTTTTT. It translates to CATSRRSQGPTGELFF.